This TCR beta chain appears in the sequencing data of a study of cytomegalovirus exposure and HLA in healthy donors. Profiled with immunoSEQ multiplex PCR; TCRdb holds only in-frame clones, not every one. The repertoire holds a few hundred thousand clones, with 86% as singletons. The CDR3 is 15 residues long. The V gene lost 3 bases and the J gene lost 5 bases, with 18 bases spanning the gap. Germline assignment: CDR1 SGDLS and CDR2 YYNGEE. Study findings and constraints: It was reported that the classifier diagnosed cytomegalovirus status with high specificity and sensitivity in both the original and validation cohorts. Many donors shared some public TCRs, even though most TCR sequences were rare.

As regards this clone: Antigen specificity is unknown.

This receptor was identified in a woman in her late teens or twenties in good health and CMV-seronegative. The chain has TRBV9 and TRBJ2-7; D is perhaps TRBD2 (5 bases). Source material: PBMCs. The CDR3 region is CASSASMGVVDEQYF. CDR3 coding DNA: TGTGCCAGCAGCGCTAGTATGGGAGTTGTTGACGAGCAGTACTTC. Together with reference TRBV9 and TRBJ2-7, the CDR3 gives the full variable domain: DSGVTQTPKHLITATGQRVTLRCSPRSGDLSVYWYQQSLDQGLQFLIQYYNGEERAKGNILERFSAQQFPDLHSELNLSSLELGDSALYFCASSASMGVVDEQYFGPGTRLTVT.